This entry describes one T cell receptor (beta chain). The target of this receptor is not known. No much larger clonotype is one base removed from it; base qualities were not supplied. The collaborating institutions used their own protocols to collect whole blood in K2EDTA tubes. For TCRbeta analysis, collaborators shipped samples in one of three forms: frozen whole blood, isolated PBMCs, or DNA extracted from either of those sample types. TCRbeta CDR3 regions were amplified from genomic DNA using the immunoSEQ Assay, a bias-controlled multiplex PCR. As for how the authors treated the data: Within the assay, amplification of reference gene primers was used to estimate how many nucleated cells each sample contained. To quantify the absolute abundance of each unique TCRbeta CDR3 rearrangement, sequence reads were collapsed and filtered. For each sample, productive Simpson clonality was calculated as the square root of Simpson's diversity index over productive rearrangements. TCRdb mirrors the immuneACCESS table, restricted to in-frame sequences. Some clones are absent from its copies; in checked studies, under half trace to an unresolved V gene, and the reason for the others is unknown. Clonal size and the V and J genes are those of that table, whereas D and trimming came from the DNA. This sample has 95,000 to 100,000 clones in its table, and about 87% of those were observed once. Around 10% of the sample goes to the ten largest clones.

From the cysteine up to the phenylalanine, the CDR3 has a length of 13 residues. The read is trimmed to its CDR3 DNA, 39 bases read in frame from base 1. Relative to germline, V is 5 bases shorter and J is 1 base shorter, with 8 bases between their ends. Per the germline V gene, SGHTA is the CDR1 and FQGTGA is the CDR2. This entry comes from a study of blood T cell repertoires in COVID-19 (dated by TCRdb to 2018 to 2020). For the study in its entirety: The collaborator samples originated in the United States, Italy and Spain and spanned the acute and convalescent phases of COVID-19. The dataset comprised deeply sampled blood TCRbeta repertoires from subjects exposed to, actively infected with, or recovered from COVID-19. The material from the prospective study consisted of cDNA or gDNA derived from T cells, B-cell-depleted T cells, or PBMCs. The sample metadata nearly always contained a de-identified subject ID, COVID-19 status, age in years and sex. Where HLA class I and class II types were available, the types were taken from metadata supplied by the sample provider, not from assay-based typing. Samples were obtained from the ongoing ImmuneRACE study (first 160 participants) and from over 1,000 subjects provided by 6 global collaborators. The repertoires were released in a freely available public database intended as a resource for research on the immune response to SARS-CoV-2.

General findings and caveats noted by the study authors: The amount of clinical and demographic metadata varied by source and participant and was provided uncurated.

The specimen sequenced was peripheral blood. This sequence uses TRBV7-3 and TRBJ1-1; confidence is insufficient to name the D gene. The receptor was isolated from a woman in her twenties or thirties with acute or convalescent COVID-19. The CDR3 protein is CASSNTGNTEAFF. The bases are TGTGCCAGCAGCAATACGGGGAACACTGAAGCTTTCTTT. The CDR3 plus the reference TRBV7-3 and TRBJ1-1 genes for the other parts give the full variable domain: GAGVSQTPSNKVTEKGKYVELRCDPISGHTALYWYRQSLGQGPEFLIYFQGTGAADDSGLPNDRFFAVRPEGSVSTLKIQRTERGDSAVYLCASSNTGNTEAFFGQGTRLTVV.